This record looks at one TCR beta chain sequence and its context. The antigen remains undetermined. This sample is part of a study of identical twins. Study results and caveats: Findings depended on cross-sectional statistics rather than tracking the same donors.

The V segment lost 5 bases and the J segment 6 bases; nucleotides outside the gene matches: 8. Per germline, CDR1 MNHEY and CDR2 SVGEGT. This CDR3 spans 15 amino acids. From the 5' RACE reads, TCRdb called clonotypes with MiXCR, one entry per CDR3 protein. The table records 520,000 or so distinct CDR3 sequences, approximately 22% of them present only once. The same data also went into a second study, on T cells expressing NK-cell markers. That work states: Several donors showed these clonotypes also leading the CD3+CD56-NKG2C+ fraction.

This sequence joins TRBV6-2 or TRBV6-3 and TRBJ2-1; 9 bases match TRBD1. The sequencing input was CD4+ T cells sorted from blood. The TCR was taken from a woman in her late teens or twenties in good health. The chain's CDR3 is CASSTRDRVTNEQFF. CDR3 sequence (DNA): TGTGCCAGCAGTACCCGGGACAGGGTAACCAATGAGCAGTTCTTC.